One and the same sample provided the 8 T cell receptor beta chains below, sequenced in a study of identical twins. One entry per CDR3 protein, called by TCRdb with MiXCR from the 5' RACE reads. The sample consists of under 900,000 distinct CDR3 sequences, roughly an eighth of them appearing once. This sample was shared with a second study, whose subject was yellow fever vaccine responses in identical twins.

Sequencing was performed on PBMCs. The receptors stem from a woman aged 18-29 years in good health.

This rearrangement joins TRBV9 to TRBJ2-1, with 8 positions matching TRBD1. J gave up 3 bases and V 3 bases, and 11 bases lay outside the gene matches. Germline V gives CDR1 SGDLS, CDR2 YYNGEE. CDR3 size: 17 residues. In DNA form, the CDR3 reads TGTGCCAGCAGCGCGGGAGAGGACAGGGTCCACTACAATGAGCAGTTCTTC. Protein: CASSAGEDRVHYNEQFF.

This clonotype has a handful of counts. The chain combines TRBV5-1 with TRBJ2-1; TRBD1 matches at 7 bases. After removal of 4 bases from V and 5 bases from J, the junction contained 9 bases not matched to a gene. CDR3 length: 15 amino acids. Germline values: CDR1 SGHRS, CDR2 YFSETQ. The chain's CDR3 is CASSPKTGLDNEQFF. For the CDR3, the DNA is TGCGCCAGCAGCCCGAAGACAGGGCTAGACAATGAGCAGTTCTTC.

The gene calls are TRBV7-3 and TRBJ2-3; the D gene is possibly TRBD2 (6 bases). The ends were cut back, 2 bases at V and 2 bases at J, with 20 bases in the middle. CDR3 length: 18 amino acids. Germline-derived CDR1 and CDR2 are SGHTA and FQGTGA. The CDR3: CASSLGRTLATSTDTQYF. The CDR3 DNA is TGTGCCAGCAGCTTAGGGCGAACTCTAGCGACTTCCACAGATACGCAGTATTTT.

Only a few counts were recorded for this clonotype. This chain's CDR3 is CATSGGPYEQYF. DNA of the CDR3: TGTGCCACCAGTGGCGGGCCCTACGAGCAGTACTTC. The chain joins TRBV24-1 to TRBJ2-7, with D possibly being TRBD2 (5 bases). Germline V gene lookup returns CDR1 KGHDR and CDR2 SFDVKD. Trimming took off 5 bases at V and 2 bases at J, with 6 bases between the two ends. The CDR3 runs to 12 residues.

This clonotype has just a few counts. DNA for the CDR3: TGTGCCAGCAGTTTTAGAGGGAAGCCCCAGCATTTT. Encoded protein: CASSFRGKPQHF. This sequence joins TRBV12-3 or TRBV12-4 and TRBJ1-5; D is uncertain. The V end was cut by 3 bases, the J end by 8 bases, with 8 bases between. The CDR3 covers 12 residues.

The rearrangement uses TRBV3-1 and TRBJ1-1; D is unclear. V dropped 0 bases and J dropped 6 bases, with 8 bases sitting between them. Germline CDR1 and CDR2: LGHDT and YNNKEL (reference sequence). This CDR3 region has 13 residues. The CDR3, as DNA: TGTGCCAGCAGCCAAGATATAGACGCTGAAGCTTTCTTT. Protein sequence: CASSQDIDAEAFF. The entire variable domain, with the rest obtained from reference TRBV3-1 and TRBJ1-1, is as follows: DTAVSQTPKYLVTQMGNDKSIKCEQNLGHDTMYWYKQDSKKFLKIMFSYNNKELIINETVPNRFSPKSPDKAHLNLHINSLELGDSAVYFCASSQDIDAEAFFGQGTRLTVV.

The genes are TRBV28 and TRBJ2-1, with D unresolved. Germline V gene data show CDR1 as MDHEN and CDR2 as SYDVKM. Trimming removed 6 bases from V and 5 bases from J, with 14 bases in between. This CDR3 spans 14 amino acids. CDR3 bases: TGTGCCAGCAGCCATCATGGGCAGAACAATGAGCAGTTCTTC. Protein: CASSHHGQNNEQFF.

Only a few counts were recorded for this clonotype. The chain links TRBV6-5 to TRBJ1-5; D not resolved. V was cut by 8 bases and J by 9 bases, with 11 bases left in between. This CDR3 is built from 11 residues. Looked up from germline, CDR1 is MNHEY and CDR2 is SVGAGI. CDR3 sequence reads: CASGEGAPQHF. CDR3 DNA sequence: TGTGCCAGCGGGGAGGGTGCGCCCCAGCATTTT.